A selection of T cell receptor beta chains follows, all from one sample in a study of post-analysis software for immune sequencing data. TCRdb called the PCR reads again in MiXCR, with one record for every CDR3 protein. Of some 690,000 distinct CDR3 sequences listed, about 27% are singletons. The specimen was blood. The source is a girl aged 5-17 years with multiple sclerosis. CDR3s include the opening cysteine and the closing phenylalanine or tryptophan. A D gene is named only where the DNA matches it firmly. Rows may omit the clone size; those that give it use once, few, many or a size class.

size	D	V	J	CDR3	DNA
.	.	TRBV7-2	TRBJ2-6	CASSLGRPLNGANVLTF	TGTGCCAGCAGCTTAGGGAGACCCCTGAATGGAGCCAACGTCCTGACTTTC
few	TRBD2	TRBV5-1	TRBJ2-5	CASSLGVSGGHNEQYF	TGCGCCAGCAGCTTGGGCGTGTCGGGAGGCCACAATGAGCAGTACTTC
few	.	TRBV5-1	TRBJ2-7	CASSFSEEQYF	TGCGCCAGCAGCTTCTCGGAAGAGCAGTACTTC
once	.	TRBV12-3/TRBV12-4	TRBJ2-5	CASRRALGSRRGQETQYF	TGTGCCAGCAGACGTGCCTTAGGGTCACGCCGAGGCCAAGAGACCCAGTACTTC
many	.	TRBV7-9	TRBJ2-7	CASSPGVGIEQYF	TGTGCCAGCAGCCCTGGGGTGGGTATCGAGCAGTACTTC
.	TRBD1	TRBV12-3/TRBV12-4	TRBJ2-3	CASSPGTGGTDTEYF	TGTGCCAGCAGTCCCGGGACAGGGGGCACGGATACGGAGTATTTT
.	.	TRBV9	TRBJ1-3	CASSRGVLEDTIYF	TGTGCCAGCAGTCGCGGGGTCTTGGAGGACACCATATATTTT
.	TRBD1	TRBV5-1	TRBJ2-3	CASSLNPTGQGITDTQYF	TGCGCCAGCAGCCTGAATCCTACGGGACAGGGGATCACAGATACGCAGTATTTT
.	TRBD1	TRBV7-9	TRBJ1-4	CACSYIPRDSLNEKLFF	TGTGCCTGCAGCTATATACCTAGGGACAGCCTTAATGAAAAACTGTTTTTT
.	.	TRBV14	TRBJ2-3	CASSPRVSGRGGDTQYF	TGTGCCAGCAGCCCCCGGGTTAGCGGCCGCGGCGGGGATACGCAGTATTTT
.	.	TRBV7-8	TRBJ2-5	CASSKIGQNQETQYF	TGTGCCAGCAGCAAAATTGGCCAGAACCAAGAGACCCAGTACTTC
few	TRBD1	TRBV29-1	TRBJ2-2	CSVDWDRDTGELFF	TGCAGCGTTGATTGGGACAGGGACACCGGGGAGCTGTTTTTT
many	.	TRBV4-1	TRBJ1-6	CASGRPGVNNSPLHF	TGCGCCAGCGGGAGGCCGGGAGTTAACAATTCACCCCTCCACTTT
few	TRBD1	TRBV5-1	TRBJ1-2	CASSLLDRGLSYTF	TGCGCCAGCAGCTTGCTGGACAGGGGGTTGTCTTACACCTTC
.	.	TRBV5-1	TRBJ2-5	CASSLVGSQQETQYF	TGCGCCAGCAGCTTGGTCGGGTCACAGCAAGAGACCCAGTACTTC
.	TRBD2	TRBV11-2	TRBJ2-7	CASSLDSGGYEQYF	TGTGCCAGCAGCTTAGATTCGGGGGGCTACGAGCAGTACTTC
.	.	TRBV4-3	TRBJ2-7	CASSQDFSSNEQYF	TGCGCCAGCAGCCAAGATTTTTCTAGCAACGAGCAGTACTTC
.	TRBD2	TRBV10-2	TRBJ2-1	CASRDLAGVSSEQFF	TGCGCCAGCAGGGATCTAGCGGGAGTCTCGAGTGAGCAGTTCTTC
many	.	TRBV7-2	TRBJ2-5	CASSFQGGAETQYF	TGTGCCAGCAGCTTCCAGGGGGGTGCAGAGACCCAGTACTTC
few	.	TRBV6-6	TRBJ1-2	CASSDPVNYGYTF	TGTGCCAGCAGTGACCCAGTGAACTATGGCTACACCTTC
few	.	TRBV11-2	TRBJ2-5	CASTHPGRGGQETQYF	TGTGCCAGCACCCACCCGGGCAGGGGTGGTCAAGAGACCCAGTACTTC
many	.	TRBV7-2	TRBJ2-5	CASSLGGPVAGETQYF	TGTGCCAGCAGCTTAGGAGGTCCGGTGGCTGGAGAGACCCAGTACTTC
few	.	TRBV27	TRBJ2-4	CASSPLGGKNIQYF	TGTGCCAGCAGCCCCCTCGGGGGCAAAAACATTCAGTACTTC
.	TRBD2	TRBV6-6	TRBJ2-3	CASSYGRREGRADTQYF	TGTGCCAGCAGTTACGGGAGGCGGGAGGGCCGGGCAGATACGCAGTATTTT
.	TRBD2	TRBV6-6	TRBJ2-1	CASTRLAAVDEQFF	TGTGCCAGCACTAGACTAGCGGCCGTCGATGAGCAGTTCTTC
.	.	TRBV19	TRBJ2-2	CASSSGHTGELFF	TGTGCCAGTAGTTCGGGACACACCGGGGAGCTGTTTTTT
few	.	TRBV20-1	TRBJ1-2	CSAARASYGYTF	TGCAGTGCCGCGAGAGCGAGCTATGGCTACACCTTC
.	TRBD1	TRBV25-1	TRBJ1-2	CASSEYGTGSVRTF	TGTGCCAGCAGTGAATACGGGACAGGTTCCGTCCGCACCTTC
few	.	TRBV3-1	TRBJ1-5	CASSHRGGNQPQHF	TGTGCCAGCAGCCATCGCGGAGGCAATCAGCCCCAGCATTTT
.	TRBD1	TRBV5-1	TRBJ1-1	CASSLESDGQAEAFF	TGCGCCAGCAGCTTGGAGTCCGACGGACAGGCTGAAGCTTTCTTT
.	.	TRBV2	TRBJ1-1	CASTQDRGTEAFF	TGTGCCAGCACCCAGGACAGAGGCACTGAAGCTTTCTTT
.	TRBD1	TRBV2	TRBJ1-5	CASSGDSGRNQPQHF	TGTGCCAGCAGTGGGGACAGCGGACGGAATCAGCCCCAGCATTTT
few	.	TRBV28	TRBJ1-2	CATIGPSGYGYTF	TGTGCCACCATCGGACCCAGCGGCTATGGCTACACCTTC
few	.	TRBV11-2	TRBJ2-5	CASSRSQPQETQYF	TGTGCCAGCAGCCGATCCCAACCCCAAGAGACCCAGTACTTC
.	.	TRBV3-1	TRBJ2-5	CASSQATRDPRTQYF	TGTGCCAGCAGCCAAGCTACTAGGGATCCGAGGACCCAGTACTTC
.	.	TRBV3-1	TRBJ2-1	CASSEPHRVPGGNEQFF	TGTGCCAGCAGCGAACCACACCGGGTCCCAGGCGGCAATGAGCAGTTCTTC
once	TRBD1	TRBV20-1	TRBJ1-1	CSARDRTGRRDTEAFF	TGCAGTGCTAGAGATCGGACAGGGAGAAGAGACACTGAAGCTTTCTTT
.	.	TRBV10-3	TRBJ2-5	CAISEERGRETQYF	TGTGCCATCAGTGAGGAACGGGGTAGAGAGACCCAGTACTTC
few	.	TRBV2	TRBJ2-7	CASVATETYEQYF	TGTGCCTCGGTCGCCACAGAGACCTACGAGCAGTACTTC
few	.	TRBV10-3	TRBJ2-1	CAISESLVRTEGYNEQFF	TGTGCCATCAGTGAGTCTCTCGTGAGGACGGAGGGATACAATGAGCAGTTCTTC
.	.	TRBV4-3	TRBJ1-3	CASSPDDRRSGNTIYF	TGCGCCAGCAGCCCCGACGACCGGCGCTCTGGAAACACCATATATTTT
.	.	TRBV28	TRBJ2-7	CASSLTTGDLGYEQYF	TGTGCCAGCAGTCTCACCACAGGCGACCTGGGCTACGAGCAGTACTTC